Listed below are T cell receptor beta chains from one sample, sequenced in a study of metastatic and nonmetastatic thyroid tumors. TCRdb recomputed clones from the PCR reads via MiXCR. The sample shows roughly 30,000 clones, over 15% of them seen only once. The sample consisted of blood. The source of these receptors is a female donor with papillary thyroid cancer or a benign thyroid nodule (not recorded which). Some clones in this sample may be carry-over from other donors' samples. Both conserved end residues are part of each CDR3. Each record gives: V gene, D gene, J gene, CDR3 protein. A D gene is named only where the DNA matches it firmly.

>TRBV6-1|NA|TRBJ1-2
CASKLNGVYCYTF
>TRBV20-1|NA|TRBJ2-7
CSARPSAGGAYEQYF
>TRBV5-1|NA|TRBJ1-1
CASSLAGGGTEAFF
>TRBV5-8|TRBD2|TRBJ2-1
CASSLFSASGAYNEQFF
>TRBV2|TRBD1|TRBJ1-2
CASGGSWDRGPYGYTF
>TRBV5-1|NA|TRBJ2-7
CASSSTGTIEYEQYF
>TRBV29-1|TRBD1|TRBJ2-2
CSAIGRTGGFGELFF
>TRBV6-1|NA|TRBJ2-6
CASSVPVANILTF
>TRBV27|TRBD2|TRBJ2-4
CASWPSSGSKYF
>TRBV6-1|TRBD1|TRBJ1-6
CASSAGQYNSPLHF
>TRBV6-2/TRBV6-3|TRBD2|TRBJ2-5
CASSYSPSGSKVETQYF
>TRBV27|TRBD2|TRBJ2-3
CAITPSASGATDTQYF
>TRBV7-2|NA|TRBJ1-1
CASSEGPRGGTEAFF
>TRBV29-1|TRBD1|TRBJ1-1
CSVAGQGKSPNTEAFF
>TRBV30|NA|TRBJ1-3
CAWRYNGNTIYF
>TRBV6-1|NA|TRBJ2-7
CASRPGGRAYEQYF
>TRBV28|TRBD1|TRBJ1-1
CASSTGQRNTEAFF
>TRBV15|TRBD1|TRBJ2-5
CATSRAQGAAETQYF
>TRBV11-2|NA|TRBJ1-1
CASSSLTAVTEAFF
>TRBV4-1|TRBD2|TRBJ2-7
CASSQDTAGISYEQYF
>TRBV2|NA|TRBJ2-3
CASSGGAPDTQYF
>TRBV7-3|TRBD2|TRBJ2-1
CASSPGLATNEQFF
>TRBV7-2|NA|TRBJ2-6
CASTLLSSGANALTF
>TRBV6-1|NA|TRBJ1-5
CASSLSQGMGQPQHF
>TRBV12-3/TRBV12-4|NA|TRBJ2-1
CASSVGRRYNEQFF
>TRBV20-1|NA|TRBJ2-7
CSARDLQGYEQYF
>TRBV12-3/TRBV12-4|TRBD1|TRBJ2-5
CASSPPGTGALRETQYF
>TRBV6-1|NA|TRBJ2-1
CASSEGTQHNNEQFF
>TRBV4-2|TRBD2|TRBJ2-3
CASSQGLAGGPSTDTQYF
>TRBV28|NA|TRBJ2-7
CASSSAQGSSYEQYF
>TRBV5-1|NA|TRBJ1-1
CASSLDGMNTEAFF
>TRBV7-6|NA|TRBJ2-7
CASSLVRWAGMGEQYF
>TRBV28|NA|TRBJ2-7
CASSSISGTGADEQYF
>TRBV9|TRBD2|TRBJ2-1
CASSGLGLAGGEQFF
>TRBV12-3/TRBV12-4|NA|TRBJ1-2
CASSLRRDIGYTF
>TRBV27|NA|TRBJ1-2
CASSLYFRGPNYGYTF
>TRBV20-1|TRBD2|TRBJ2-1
CSARDSSGKGYNEQFF
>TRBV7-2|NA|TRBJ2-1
CASTNRGGISPKNEQFF
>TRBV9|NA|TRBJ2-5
CASSGNRDLETQYF
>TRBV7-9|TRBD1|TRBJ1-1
CASSETGGITEAFF